This record looks at one T cell receptor (beta chain) sequence and its context. Its antigen is unidentified. One end of the junction does not line up with germline, which may come from a read error. Following an approximately ten-day culture, CD4+ T cells were purified. The germline V gene encodes CDR1 MGHRA and CDR2 YSYEKL. This CDR3 has 17 residues. This sample stems from a study of vaccination effects on CD4 cells after COVID-19. Across the study: Vaccination followed sampling of two convalescent patients by 16 days and one week respectively. Study-wide findings and caveats: Vaccine- and infection-induced clones showed marked clonal contraction late following vaccination.

Some clones are missing from TCRdb's copy, which holds only in-frame ones; the method was immunoSEQ multiplex PCR. The data hold approximately 45,000 clones, with around 76% observed a single time. This rearrangement joins TRBV4-1 to TRBJ2-2; 10 bases match TRBD2. This clonotype originated in a human donor who had a prior SARS-CoV-2 infection. Sequenced here: CD4+ T cells from PBMCs cultured without peptide, sampled before COVID-19 vaccination. The CDR3 is CASSHGLSGGNAGELFF. The CDR3 nucleotides are TGCGCCAGCAGCCACGGGCTTAGCGGGGGGAACGCCGGGGAGCTGTTTTTT.